The present TCR beta chain was sequenced within a study of T cells in Graves' hyperthyroidism and ophthalmopathy. Background on the study: Staff took peripheral blood when the initial diagnosis was made, before any treatment began. Study-level points and caveats: Ophthalmopathy prediction by the model preceded onset by a median approximately six months.

With respect to this clonotype: The antigen is undetermined. The junction departs from the called germline gene at one end, perhaps through a read error.

RNA transcripts provided the source from which TCR beta CDR3 regions were amplified. TCR CDR3 underwent first-round RT-PCR with the HTBI primer set. TCRdb processed the multiplex PCR reads anew with MiXCR; each CDR3 protein has one entry. Counted here are about 480,000 distinct CDR3 sequences, approximately 15% occurring once; the ten biggest clones make up 15% to 20%. Germline V gives CDR1 SSHAT, CDR2 FNYEAQ (reference sequence). The CDR3 length is 14 residues. This clonotype was obtained from a woman aged 18 to 35 with Graves' hyperthyroidism. The sample consisted of blood. The chain carries TRBV7-7 and TRBJ2-3; unclear D gene. The CDR3 protein is CASSLRPWTDTQYF. CDR3 bases: TGTGCTAGCAGCTTACGGCCCTGGACAGATACGCAGTATTTT. Filled out from reference TRBV7-7 and TRBJ2-3, the complete variable domain reads GAGVSQSPRYKVTKRGQDVTLRCDPISSHATLYWYQQALGQGPEFLTYFNYEAQPDKSGLPSDRFSAERPEGSISTLTIQRTEQRDSAMYRCASSLRPWTDTQYFGPGTRLTVL.